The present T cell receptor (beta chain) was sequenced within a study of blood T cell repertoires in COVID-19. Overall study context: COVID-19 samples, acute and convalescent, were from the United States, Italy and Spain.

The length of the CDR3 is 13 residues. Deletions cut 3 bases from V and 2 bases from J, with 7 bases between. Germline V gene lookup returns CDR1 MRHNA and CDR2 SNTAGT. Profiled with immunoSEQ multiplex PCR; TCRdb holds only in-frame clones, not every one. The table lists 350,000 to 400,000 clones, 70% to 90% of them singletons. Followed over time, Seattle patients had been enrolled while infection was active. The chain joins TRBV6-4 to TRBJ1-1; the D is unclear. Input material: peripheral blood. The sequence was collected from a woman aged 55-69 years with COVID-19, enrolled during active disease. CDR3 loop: CASSDEGNTEAFF. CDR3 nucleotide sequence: TGTGCCAGCAGTGATGAGGGAAACACTGAAGCTTTCTTT.